The clone carrying this T cell receptor beta chain turned up a few times. Antigen unknown. These data belong to a study of regulatory T cells in long-lasting Graves disease. Building of the TCR beta libraries involved iRepertoire HTBI primers and Arm-PCR of CDR3 regions. TCRdb processed the multiplex PCR reads anew with MiXCR; each CDR3 protein has one entry. The sample shows about 340,000 distinct CDR3 sequences, about 20% of them seen only once. Whole-study results and caveats: The study found lower TCR diversity in persistent Graves' patients than in newly diagnosed ones. New patients shared some 970 public clonotypes, fewer than the roughly 2,600 shared by persistent patients.

Germline V gene lookup returns CDR1 MNHEY and CDR2 SVGAGI. This CDR3 is 15 amino acids long. The V gene end was trimmed by 4 bases and the J gene end by 8 bases; junction bases not matched to a gene: 12. Time point noted: persistent/refractory GD, antithyroid drugs over 5 years with positive TRAb. Isolated PBMC RNA provided the starting material for the TCR library. From an endocrinology department in Xi'an, China, came the patients. Source: peripheral blood mononuclear cells (PBMCs), taken when the disease was refractory, from a patient treated with antithyroid drugs. This sequence joins TRBV6-5 and TRBJ2-7; TRBD1 aligns across 9 bases. This receptor was obtained from a female donor with Graves disease. This CDR3 is CASSFTSGQGTQQYF. The CDR3 nucleotides read TGTGCCAGCAGTTTCACTTCGGGACAGGGAACTCAGCAGTACTTC.